These 12 T cell receptor beta chains were sequenced from one sample in a study of shared clonotypes between healthy human individuals. Terminally differentiated effector memory CD45RA+ cells were excluded by CCR7 positive selection of CD45RO-negative cells. Clones were read by immunoSEQ multiplex PCR, and TCRdb kept only the in-frame ones, dropping some. The sample includes about 2 million clones, about 95% of them seen just once. The sample was naive CD8+ T cells sorted from blood. The receptors here all came from a man younger than 35 in good health.

This sequence joins TRBV27 and TRBJ2-2, with TRBD1 as a possible D gene (5 bases). V was shortened by 2 bases and J by 4 bases, with 8 bases between the two germline ends. The CDR3 spans 14 residues. Germline V CDR1 and CDR2: MNHEY, SMNVEV (reference sequence). The CDR3 bases are TGTGCCAGCAGTTTAACCCAGGGCACCGGGGAGCTGTTTTTT. As protein: CASSLTQGTGELFF.

The chain combines TRBV7-9 with TRBJ2-1, with D uncertain. The CDR3 is 13 residues long. The germline V gene encodes CDR1 SEHNR and CDR2 FQNEAQ (reference sequence). Trimming removed 3 bases from V and 9 bases from J, with 12 bases in between. In DNA form, the CDR3 reads TGTGCCAGCAGCTTCGGCGGATGGGGTGAGCAGTTCTTC. Translation: CASSFGGWGEQFF.

This clone was detected once. This sample includes further DNA sequences coding for the same CDR3. V gene TRBV4-1 combines with J gene TRBJ1-2; perhaps TRBD1 as D (5 bases). V gave up 3 bases and J gave up 5 bases, with 7 bases separating them. The CDR3 has 12 amino acids. The V gene's germline CDR1 is MGHRA and CDR2 YSYEKL. CDR3 sequence: CASSQAGYGYTF. CDR3 nucleotide sequence: TGCGCCAGCAGCCAGGCAGGGTATGGCTACACCTTC.

Note on this clone: Sequence at one end of the junction differs from germline and may be a read error. This chain connects TRBV7-9 to TRBJ1-1, with 9 nucleotides matching TRBD1. The germline CDR1 and CDR2 sequences are SEHNR and FQNEAQ (reference sequence). The CDR3 consists of 15 residues. The CDR3 DNA reads TGTGCCGGCAGCGGCCCGGGACAGGGAATCACTGAAGCTTTCTTT. It yields the protein CAGSGPGQGITEAFF.

The V gene is TRBV27, the J gene TRBJ1-5, with a possible D match to TRBD1 (6 bases). Germline V lookup: CDR1 MNHEY, CDR2 SMNVEV (reference sequence). The ends were cut back, 10 bases at V and 2 bases at J, with 18 bases in the middle. The CDR3 is 15 residues long. The CDR3, as DNA: TGTGCCACCTCCGGGGTGGGGGCGGGCAATCAGCCCCAGCATTTT. As protein: CATSGVGAGNQPQHF.

This clone was counted a few times. This chain uses TRBV2 with TRBJ2-7; the D is unclear. V was clipped by 4 bases and J by 4 bases, with 11 bases between them. Germline CDR1 reads SNHLY; CDR2 reads FYNNEI. This CDR3 comprises 13 residues. The CDR3 DNA reads as TGTGCCAGCAGTGGGACCAAAGGGTACGAGCAGTACTTC. Its translation: CASSGTKGYEQYF.

This clone was picked up one time. Different DNA sequences within this sample yield the same CDR3. V gene TRBV5-1 combines with J gene TRBJ1-2; 8 positions agree with TRBD1. J lost 2 bases, V lost 0 bases, and 3 bases had no gene match. The germline V gene encodes CDR1 SGHRS and CDR2 YFSETQ. The CDR3 is 15 amino acids. The CDR3 protein is CASSLGQGANYGYTF. CDR3 sequence (DNA): TGCGCCAGCAGCTTGGGGCAGGGGGCGAACTATGGCTACACCTTC.

The chain employs TRBV7-9 and TRBJ2-2, with D unclear. Germline V gene sequence: CDR1 SEHNR, CDR2 FQNEAQ (reference sequence). V lost 2 bases and J 3 bases, leaving 7 bases between the germline ends. The CDR3 spans 14 residues. Written as DNA, the CDR3 is TGTGCCAGCAGCTTATGGACGGACACCGGGGAGCTGTTTTTT. Protein sequence: CASSLWTDTGELFF.

As for this clone: The same CDR3 arises from other DNA sequences in this sample as well. The rearrangement uses TRBV29-1 and TRBJ2-7; 8 bases map to TRBD1. The CDR3 loop spans 12 amino acids. CDR1 is SQVTM, CDR2 ANQGSEA, per germline. Losses at the gene ends were 1 base for V and 11 bases for J; bases not matched to a gene: 7. CDR3 DNA: TGCAGCGTTGAAGGGAAACAGGGGGTAAAGTACTTC. This sequence encodes CSVEGKQGVKYF.

This chain uses TRBV4-3 with TRBJ2-1, with 7 bases lining up with TRBD2. The CDR3 has 17 amino acids. The V segment lost 7 bases and the J segment 0 bases; nucleotides outside the gene matches: 12. The germline CDR1 and CDR2 sequences are LGHNA and YSLEER. CDR3 in amino acids: CASTPNLRESSYNEQFF. In DNA, the CDR3 is TGCGCCAGCACTCCGAATTTGCGGGAGAGCTCCTACAATGAGCAGTTCTTC.

V gene TRBV11-2 combines with J gene TRBJ2-7; 8 nucleotides align to TRBD2. V dropped 4 bases and J dropped 6; count of bases not matched to a gene: 8. Germline CDR1 reads SGHAT; CDR2 reads FQNNGV. This CDR3 has 14 amino acids. The CDR3 region has the DNA TGTGCCAGCAGCTCCGCCGCGGGGGGCCCCGAGCAGTACTTC. This gives the protein CASSSAAGGPEQYF.

The rearrangement links TRBV28 to TRBJ1-2; the D gene is possibly TRBD1 (6 bases). The germline V gene has CDR1 MDHEN and CDR2 SYDVKM. The CDR3 loop spans 15 amino acids. V shed 6 bases and J shed 3 bases, with 17 bases lying between them. CDR3 bases: TGTGCCAGCAGCTCCACAGGGTTTGTTGACTATGGCTACACCTTC. It translates to CASSSTGFVDYGYTF.